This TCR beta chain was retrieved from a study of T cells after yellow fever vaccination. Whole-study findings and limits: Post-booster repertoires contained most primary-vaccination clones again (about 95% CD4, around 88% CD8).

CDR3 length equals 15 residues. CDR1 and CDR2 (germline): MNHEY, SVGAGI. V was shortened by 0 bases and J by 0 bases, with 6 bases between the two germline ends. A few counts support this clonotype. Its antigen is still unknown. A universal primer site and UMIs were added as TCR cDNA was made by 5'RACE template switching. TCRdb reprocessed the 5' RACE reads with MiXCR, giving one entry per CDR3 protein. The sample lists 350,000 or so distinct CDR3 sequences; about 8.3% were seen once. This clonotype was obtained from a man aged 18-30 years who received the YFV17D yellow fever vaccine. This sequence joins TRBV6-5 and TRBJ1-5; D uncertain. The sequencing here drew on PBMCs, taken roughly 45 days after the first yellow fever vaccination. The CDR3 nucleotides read TGTGCCAGCAGTTACTCTCCCTATAGCAATCAGCCCCAGCATTTT. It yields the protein CASSYSPYSNQPQHF.